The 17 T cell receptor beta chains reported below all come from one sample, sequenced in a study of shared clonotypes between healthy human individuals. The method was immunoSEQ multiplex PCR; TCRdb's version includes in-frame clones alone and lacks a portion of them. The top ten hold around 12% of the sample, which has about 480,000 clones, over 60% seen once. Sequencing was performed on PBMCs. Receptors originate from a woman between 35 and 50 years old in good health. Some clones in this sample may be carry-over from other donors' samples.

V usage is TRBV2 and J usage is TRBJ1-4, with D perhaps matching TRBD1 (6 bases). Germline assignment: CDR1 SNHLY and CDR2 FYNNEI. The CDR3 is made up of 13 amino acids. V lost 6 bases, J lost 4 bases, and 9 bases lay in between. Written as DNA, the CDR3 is TGTGCCAGCAGGGTACAGGGTAATGAAAAACTGTTTTTT. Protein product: CASRVQGNEKLFF.

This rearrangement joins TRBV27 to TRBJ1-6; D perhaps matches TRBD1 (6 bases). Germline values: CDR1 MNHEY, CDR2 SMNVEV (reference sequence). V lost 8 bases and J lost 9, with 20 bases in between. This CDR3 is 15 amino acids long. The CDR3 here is CASQAQGGYVSPLHF. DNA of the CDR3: TGTGCCAGCCAAGCACAGGGAGGGTATGTTTCACCCCTCCACTTT.

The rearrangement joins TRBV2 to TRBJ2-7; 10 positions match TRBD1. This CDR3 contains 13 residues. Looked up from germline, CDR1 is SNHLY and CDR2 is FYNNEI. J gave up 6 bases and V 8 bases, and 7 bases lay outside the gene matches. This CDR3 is CASVRTGGGEQYF. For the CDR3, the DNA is TGTGCCAGCGTCAGGACAGGGGGGGGCGAGCAGTACTTC. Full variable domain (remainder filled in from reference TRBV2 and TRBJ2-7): EPEVTQTPSHQVTQMGQEVILRCVPISNHLYFYWYRQILGQKVEFLVSFYNNEISEKSEIFDDQFSVERPDGSNFTLKIRSTKLEDSAMYFCASVRTGGGEQYFGPGTRLTVT.

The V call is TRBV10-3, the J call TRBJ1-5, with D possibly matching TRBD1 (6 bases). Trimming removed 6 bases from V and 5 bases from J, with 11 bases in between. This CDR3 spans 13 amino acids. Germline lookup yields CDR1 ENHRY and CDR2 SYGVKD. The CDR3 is CAISQDSDQPQHF. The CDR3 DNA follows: TGTGCCATCAGCCAGGACAGTGATCAGCCCCAGCATTTT.

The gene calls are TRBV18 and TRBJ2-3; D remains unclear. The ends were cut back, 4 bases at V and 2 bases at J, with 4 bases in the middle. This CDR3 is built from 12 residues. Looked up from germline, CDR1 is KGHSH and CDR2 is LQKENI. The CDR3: CASSRLTDTQYF. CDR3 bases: TGTGCCAGCTCACGCCTCACAGATACGCAGTATTTT.

Here the CDR3 DNA reads TGTGCCAGCACCGCTAGCGGGGACAATGAGCAGTTCTTC. Its protein is CASTASGDNEQFF. The rearrangement joins TRBV2 to TRBJ2-1; TRBD2 matches 9 bases. Per the germline V gene, CDR1 is SNHLY and CDR2 is FYNNEI. This CDR3 is built from 13 residues. The J segment lost 5 bases and the V segment lost 7 bases, leaving 3 bases of the junction unmatched.

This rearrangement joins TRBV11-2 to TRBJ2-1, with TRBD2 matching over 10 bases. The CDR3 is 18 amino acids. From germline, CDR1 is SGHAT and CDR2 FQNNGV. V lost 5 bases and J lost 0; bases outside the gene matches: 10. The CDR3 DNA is TGTGCCAGCAGCGAAGATGGGGCTAGCGGGAGCTCCTACAATGAGCAGTTCTTC. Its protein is CASSEDGASGSSYNEQFF.

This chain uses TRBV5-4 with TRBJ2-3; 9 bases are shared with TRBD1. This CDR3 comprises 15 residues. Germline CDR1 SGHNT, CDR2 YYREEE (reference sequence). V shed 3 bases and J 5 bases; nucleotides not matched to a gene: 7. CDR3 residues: CASSWTRDREDTQYF. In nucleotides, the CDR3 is TGTGCCAGCAGCTGGACCCGGGACAGGGAAGATACGCAGTATTTT.

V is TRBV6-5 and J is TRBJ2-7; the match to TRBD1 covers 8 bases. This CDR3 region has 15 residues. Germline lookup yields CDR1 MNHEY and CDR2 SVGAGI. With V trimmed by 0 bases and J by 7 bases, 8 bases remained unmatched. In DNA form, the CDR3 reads TGTGCCAGCAGTTACTCCGGGACAGGACTTAGGGAGCAGTACTTC. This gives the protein CASSYSGTGLREQYF.

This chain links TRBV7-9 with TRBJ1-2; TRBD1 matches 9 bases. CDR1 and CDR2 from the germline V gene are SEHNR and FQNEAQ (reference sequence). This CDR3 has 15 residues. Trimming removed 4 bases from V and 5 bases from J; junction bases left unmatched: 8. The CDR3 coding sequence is TGTGCCAGCAGCTCCGCTAGGGGGACAGGGTATGGCTACACCTTC. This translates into CASSSARGTGYGYTF.

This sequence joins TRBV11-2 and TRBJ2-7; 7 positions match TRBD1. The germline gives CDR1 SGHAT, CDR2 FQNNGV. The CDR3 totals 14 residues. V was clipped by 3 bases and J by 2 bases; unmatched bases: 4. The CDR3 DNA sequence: TGTGCCAGCAGCTTCAACAGGGGTACCTACGAGCAGTACTTC. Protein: CASSFNRGTYEQYF.

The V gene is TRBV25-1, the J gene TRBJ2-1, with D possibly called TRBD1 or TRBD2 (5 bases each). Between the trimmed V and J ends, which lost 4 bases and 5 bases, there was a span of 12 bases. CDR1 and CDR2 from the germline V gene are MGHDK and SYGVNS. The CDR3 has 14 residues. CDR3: CASSAGTGNNEQFF. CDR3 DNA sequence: TGTGCCAGCAGTGCCGGGACGGGAAACAATGAGCAGTTCTTC.

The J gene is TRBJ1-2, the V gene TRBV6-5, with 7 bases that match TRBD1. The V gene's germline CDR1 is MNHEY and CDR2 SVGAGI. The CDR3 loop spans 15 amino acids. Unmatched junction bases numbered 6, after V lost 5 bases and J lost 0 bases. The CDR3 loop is CASSPQGLANYGYTF. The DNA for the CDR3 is TGTGCCAGCAGTCCACAGGGGTTAGCTAACTATGGCTACACCTTC.

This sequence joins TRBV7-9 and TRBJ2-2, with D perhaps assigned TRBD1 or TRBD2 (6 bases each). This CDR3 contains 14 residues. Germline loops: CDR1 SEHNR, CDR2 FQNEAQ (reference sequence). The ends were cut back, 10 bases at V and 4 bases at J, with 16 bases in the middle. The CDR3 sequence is CATGEQGGTGELFF. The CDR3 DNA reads TGTGCCACGGGGGAACAGGGCGGCACCGGGGAGCTGTTTTTT.

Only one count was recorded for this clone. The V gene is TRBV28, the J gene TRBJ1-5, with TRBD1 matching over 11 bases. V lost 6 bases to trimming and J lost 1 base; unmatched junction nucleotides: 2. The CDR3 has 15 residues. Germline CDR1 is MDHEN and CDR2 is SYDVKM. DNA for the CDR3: TGTGCCAGCAGGCGGGACAGGGGGAGCAATCAGCCCCAGCATTTT. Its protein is CASRRDRGSNQPQHF.

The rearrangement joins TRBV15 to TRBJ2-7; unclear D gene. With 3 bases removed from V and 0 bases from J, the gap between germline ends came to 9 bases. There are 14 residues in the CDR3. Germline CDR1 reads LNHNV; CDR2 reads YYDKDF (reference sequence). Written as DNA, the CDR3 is TGTGCCACCAGCAGCCTGCGGACCTCCTACGAGCAGTACTTC. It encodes CATSSLRTSYEQYF.

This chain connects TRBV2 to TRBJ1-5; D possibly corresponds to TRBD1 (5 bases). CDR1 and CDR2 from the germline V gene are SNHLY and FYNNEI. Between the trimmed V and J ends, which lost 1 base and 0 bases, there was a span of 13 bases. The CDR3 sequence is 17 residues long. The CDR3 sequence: CASSEERQIYSNQPQHF. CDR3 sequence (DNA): TGTGCCAGCAGTGAAGAGCGACAGATCTATAGCAATCAGCCCCAGCATTTT.